Sequencing of this TCR beta chain was carried out in a study of cytomegalovirus exposure and HLA in healthy donors. Study results and limitations: Most of the TCR beta V segments (in an earlier analysis) were productive either about 90% or about 30% of the time.

Germline V gene lookup returns CDR1 SGDLS and CDR2 YYNGEE. Trimming took 2 bases from V and 5 from J; bases not matched to a gene: 8. The length of the CDR3 is 15 residues. Of note for this clone: Its antigen is as yet unknown.

60 Vbeta and 13 Jbeta primers were used in PCR. The protocol was immunoSEQ multiplex PCR, while the TCRdb copy is restricted to in-frame clones and leaves out a portion. The sample carries about 170,000 clones, less than 80% recorded once. The sequence was obtained from a female donor in good health and CMV-seronegative. The sequenced sample was PBMCs. The V and J genes are TRBV9 and TRBJ2-5; TRBD2 aligns across 8 bases. CDR3 region: CASSVEAGASETQYF. The CDR3 DNA reads as TGTGCCAGCAGCGTTGAAGCGGGGGCCTCTGAGACCCAGTACTTC. Combining the CDR3 with reference TRBV9 and TRBJ2-5 gives the whole variable domain DSGVTQTPKHLITATGQRVTLRCSPRSGDLSVYWYQQSLDQGLQFLIQYYNGEERAKGNILERFSAQQFPDLHSELNLSSLELGDSALYFCASSVEAGASETQYFGPGTRLLVL.